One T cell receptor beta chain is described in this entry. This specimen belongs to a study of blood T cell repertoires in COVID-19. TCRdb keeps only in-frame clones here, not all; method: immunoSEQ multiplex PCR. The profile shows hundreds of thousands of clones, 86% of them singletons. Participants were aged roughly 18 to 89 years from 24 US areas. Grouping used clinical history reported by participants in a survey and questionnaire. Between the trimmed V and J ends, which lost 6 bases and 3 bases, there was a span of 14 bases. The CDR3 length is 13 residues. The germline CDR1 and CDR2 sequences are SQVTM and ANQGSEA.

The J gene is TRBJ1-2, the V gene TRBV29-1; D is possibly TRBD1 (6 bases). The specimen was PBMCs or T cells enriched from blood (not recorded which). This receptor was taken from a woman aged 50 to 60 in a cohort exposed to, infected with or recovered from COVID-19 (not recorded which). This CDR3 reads CSVADSLDYGYTF. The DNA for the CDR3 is TGCAGCGTCGCGGACAGTTTGGACTATGGCTACACCTTC.